Following are 30 T cell receptor beta chains from one sample sequenced in a study of vaccination effects on CD4 cells after COVID-19. Before any sequencing was done, the ViraFEST assay used viral peptide pools to expand antigen-specific CD4+ T cells. Investigators separated out CD4+ T cells once around 9 days of culture had passed. The vaccine given was either BNT162b2 or mRNA-1273, in two doses. For these receptors, no antigen is known. The data were produced by immunoSEQ multiplex PCR, yet TCRdb's version contains in-frame clones alone and is incomplete. The sample lists tens of thousands of clones, approximately 81% seen once, with around 1.3% in the top ten. Sequenced here: CD4+ T cells from PBMCs cultured with HCoV-229E spike peptides, sampled after COVID-19 vaccination. The receptors were gathered from a human donor who received a COVID-19 vaccine.

V and J are TRBV5-1 and TRBJ1-4; D gene ambiguous. Germline V gives CDR1 SGHRS, CDR2 YFSETQ. The length of the CDR3 is 13 residues. Trimming shortened V by 3 bases and J by 5 bases, and 8 bases separated the two germline ends. The CDR3 reads CASSSRENEKLFF. The CDR3 DNA is TGCGCCAGCAGCTCCAGAGAGAATGAAAAACTGTTTTTT.

The sample holds a few counts of this clone. This chain uses TRBV5-1 with TRBJ2-2, with 7 bases matching TRBD1. V was clipped by 2 bases and J by 4 bases; unmatched bases: 11. The CDR3 is 17 amino acids. In germline, CDR1 is SGHRS, CDR2 YFSETQ. CDR3 nucleotides: TGCGCCAGCAGCTTACCAACAGGGGTACGGGGCACCGGGGAGCTGTTTTTT. Translating it yields CASSLPTGVRGTGELFF.

The chain couples TRBV30 to TRBJ2-5; D is uncertain. The germline V and J ends were trimmed by 8 bases and 5 bases, with 21 bases remaining between them. CDR1 and CDR2 from the germline V gene are GTSNPN and SVGIG (reference sequence). The CDR3 has 14 amino acids. The CDR3 sequence is CAGYLMGVEETQYF. CDR3 nucleotides: TGTGCCGGGTACCTCATGGGCGTCGAGGAGACCCAGTACTTC. The complete variable domain, with remaining parts taken from reference TRBV30 and TRBJ2-5, reads SQTIHQWPATLVQPVGSPLSLECTVEGTSNPNLYWYRQAAGRGLQLLFYSVGIGQISSEVPQNLSASRPQDRQFILSSKKLLLSDSGFYLCAGYLMGVEETQYFGPGTRLLVL.

The chain uses TRBV18 and TRBJ2-1; the D call may be TRBD1 or TRBD2 (5 bases each). Germline V gene data show CDR1 as KGHSH and CDR2 as LQKENI. The V end lost 1 base, the J end lost 8 bases, and 18 bases lay between the germline ends. The CDR3 runs 16 residues. CDR3 bases: TGTGCCAGCTCACCACGTGGGGGACCTCGAGGGGATGAGCAGTTCTTC. This translates into CASSPRGGPRGDEQFF.

The CDR3 region is CASSIASARGELFF. The DNA of the CDR3 is TGTGCCAGTAGTATAGCTAGCGCCCGAGGGGAGCTGTTTTTT. This chain links TRBV19 with TRBJ2-2; tentative D call: TRBD2 (6 bases). The germline CDR1 and CDR2 sequences are LNHDA and SQIVND (reference sequence). The V end lost 1 base, the J end lost 8 bases, and 11 bases lay between the germline ends. The CDR3 runs to 14 residues.

The rearrangement links TRBV9 to TRBJ1-1; TRBD1 is a possible D gene (5 bases). Between the trimmed V and J ends, which lost 0 bases and 4 bases, there was a span of 10 bases. The germline V gene encodes CDR1 SGDLS and CDR2 YYNGEE. The CDR3 covers 14 residues. CDR3 sequence: CASSVVPGVTEAFF. For the CDR3, the DNA is TGTGCCAGCAGCGTAGTCCCGGGGGTCACTGAAGCTTTCTTT.

The chain carries TRBV5-4 and TRBJ1-2; TRBD1 matches 8 bases. The V gene end was trimmed by 5 bases and the J gene end by 3 bases; junction bases not matched to a gene: 6. Germline V CDR1 and CDR2: SGHNT, YYREEE (reference sequence). The CDR3 is made up of 14 amino acids. The CDR3 loop reads CASRLTGEDYGYTF. The CDR3 DNA sequence: TGTGCCAGCAGATTGACAGGGGAAGACTATGGCTACACCTTC.

This rearrangement joins TRBV6-6 to TRBJ1-1, with D possibly matching TRBD1 (5 bases). This CDR3 has 12 amino acids. Germline V lookup: CDR1 MNHNY, CDR2 SVGAGI (reference sequence). With 11 bases removed from V and 3 bases from J, the gap between germline ends came to 13 bases. In DNA form, the CDR3 reads TGTGCCGGGGGACGGGGGGACACTGAAGCTTTCTTT. It yields the protein CAGGRGDTEAFF.

The rearrangement uses TRBV28 and TRBJ1-2; 10 nucleotides align to TRBD1. This CDR3 contains 19 residues. The trim removed 2 bases at V and 0 bases at J, leaving 12 bases unmatched. Germline V gene sequence: CDR1 MDHEN, CDR2 SYDVKM. DNA of the CDR3: TGTGCCAGCAGTTTACTCCGGGACAGGGGCCTAAAAGCTAACTATGGCTACACCTTC. This sequence encodes CASSLLRDRGLKANYGYTF.

This sequence joins TRBV6-5 and TRBJ1-2; 7 positions agree with TRBD1. The CDR3 extends over 12 amino acids. J lost 4 bases, V lost 6 bases, and 2 bases had no gene match. CDR1 is MNHEY, CDR2 SVGAGI, per germline. CDR3 region: CASSEGAYGYTF. CDR3 DNA sequence: TGTGCCAGCAGCGAGGGGGCCTATGGCTACACCTTC.

The chain couples TRBV9 to TRBJ1-2, with no clear D. This CDR3 spans 14 amino acids. Trimming pared 0 bases from V and 2 bases from J, leaving 8 bases between. Germline V gives CDR1 SGDLS, CDR2 YYNGEE. CDR3 nucleotides: TGTGCCAGCAGCGTAGCTGTAGGGAACTATGGCTACACCTTC. The encoded protein is CASSVAVGNYGYTF.

The chain is built from TRBV4-1 and TRBJ2-2; D is uncertain. V was clipped by 2 bases and J by 0 bases, with 13 bases between them. The length of the CDR3 is 17 residues. Germline V lookup: CDR1 MGHRA, CDR2 YSYEKL. CDR3 sequence (DNA): TGCGCCAGCAGCCAATCTCTAGATATTACGAACACCGGGGAGCTGTTTTTT. This codes for CASSQSLDITNTGELFF.

The rearrangement links TRBV6-6 to TRBJ2-7; 7 bases align to TRBD1. The CDR3 runs 14 residues. V lost 2 bases to trimming and J lost 1 base; unmatched junction nucleotides: 2. Per the germline V gene, CDR1 is MNHNY and CDR2 is SVGAGI (reference sequence). The CDR3 nucleotides read TGTGCCAGCAGTTACAAGGGACAGTCCTACGAGCAGTACGTC. Amino acids: CASSYKGQSYEQYV.

The CDR3 region has the DNA TGTGCCAGCAGGGAATGGGTAAAGAATAATTCACCCCTCCACTTT. It yields the protein CASREWVKNNSPLHF. V is TRBV27 and J is TRBJ1-6; D gene uncertain. V lost 6 bases and J 5 bases, leaving 14 bases between the germline ends. This CDR3 spans 15 amino acids. CDR1 and CDR2 (germline): MNHEY, SMNVEV (reference sequence).

The rearrangement joins TRBV5-1 to TRBJ1-1; unclear D gene. The CDR3 loop spans 13 amino acids. Germline assignment: CDR1 SGHRS and CDR2 YFSETQ. Between the trimmed V and J ends, which lost 0 bases and 1 base, there was a span of 4 bases. DNA for the CDR3: TGCGCCAGCAGCTTGGCCGGGAACACTGAAGCTTTCTTT. Residues: CASSLAGNTEAFF.

This clone occurred a few times. The chain is built from TRBV27 and TRBJ1-6, with TRBD1 matching over 8 bases. Germline V CDR1 and CDR2: MNHEY, SMNVEV (reference sequence). V lost 2 bases to trimming and J lost 10 bases; unmatched junction nucleotides: 4. The CDR3 contains 14 residues. The CDR3 DNA follows: TGTGCCAGCAGTTTAGGACAGGGCTGGTCACCCCTCCACTTT. As protein: CASSLGQGWSPLHF.

This clone was seen a few times. The chain combines TRBV11-3 with TRBJ2-2; D is perhaps TRBD1 or TRBD2 (5 bases each). Germline V gene lookup returns CDR1 SGHNT and CDR2 YENEEA. This CDR3 is built from 15 residues. The V end lost 5 bases, the J end lost 1 base, and 11 bases lay between the germline ends. The CDR3 reads CASSLGGGNTGELFF. The CDR3 nucleotides read TGTGCCAGCAGCCTCGGTGGGGGGAACACCGGGGAGCTGTTTTTT.

The gene calls are TRBV19 and TRBJ1-4, with D perhaps matching TRBD1 (5 bases). In germline, CDR1 is LNHDA, CDR2 SQIVND (reference sequence). There are 17 residues in the CDR3. V was pared by 5 bases and J by 0 bases, with 16 bases between. CDR3 loop: CASSSLPGGATNEKLFF. The DNA for the CDR3 is TGTGCCAGTAGTTCCCTCCCCGGGGGAGCAACTAATGAAAAACTGTTTTTT.

This clone was counted only a few times. CDR3 sequence: CASSVSGTATSPLHF. CDR3 bases: TGTGCCAGCAGCGTCTCCGGGACAGCGACATCACCCCTCCACTTT. V usage is TRBV9 and J usage is TRBJ1-6, with TRBD1 matching over 7 bases. The CDR3 spans 15 residues. Looked up from germline, CDR1 is SGDLS and CDR2 is YYNGEE. V lost 2 bases to trimming and J lost 10 bases; unmatched junction nucleotides: 9.

The chain carries TRBV7-2 and TRBJ2-1; 12 positions agree with TRBD2. Germline assignment: CDR1 SGHTA and CDR2 FQGNSA. This CDR3 has 14 amino acids. V lost 4 bases, J lost 9 bases, and 4 bases stayed unmatched. The CDR3 DNA reads TGTGCCAGCAGCTACGGACTAGCGGGGAGTGAGCAGTTCTTC. This sequence encodes CASSYGLAGSEQFF.

J is TRBJ2-3 and V is TRBV4-2; TRBD2 aligns across 16 bases. Germline V gives CDR1 LGHNA, CDR2 YNFKEQ. This CDR3 contains 18 residues. V was pared by 4 bases and J by 8 bases, with 12 bases of the junction left unmatched. DNA of the CDR3: TGTGCCAGCAGCCGGGGGACTAGCGGGGGGGCTAACGAGGGTACGCAGTATTTT. Encoded protein: CASSRGTSGGANEGTQYF.

J is TRBJ1-1 and V is TRBV5-1; 9 positions agree with TRBD1. Per the germline V gene, CDR1 is SGHRS and CDR2 is YFSETQ. This CDR3 has 16 amino acids. The V and J ends lost 5 bases and 1 base, in that order; junction bases with no gene match: 9. In DNA form, the CDR3 reads TGCGCCAGCAGTACCTCGGGACAGGGAGGGAACACTGAAGCTTTCTTT. Protein sequence: CASSTSGQGGNTEAFF.

This chain connects TRBV27 to TRBJ2-3; TRBD2 agrees at 8 bases. Germline values: CDR1 MNHEY, CDR2 SMNVEV (reference sequence). This CDR3 spans 15 amino acids. Losses at the gene ends were 7 bases for V and 2 bases for J; bases not matched to a gene: 8. CDR3 DNA: TGTGCCAGCACCCAGACTAGCGTAGCCACAGATACGCAGTATTTT. It translates to CASTQTSVATDTQYF.

This chain joins TRBV29-1 and TRBJ1-2; TRBD1 aligns across 9 bases. The CDR3 runs 12 residues. Germline CDR1 is SQVTM and CDR2 is ANQGSEA. With V trimmed by 7 bases and J by 5 bases, 5 bases remained unmatched. The CDR3 region has the DNA TGCAGCGCCCCGGGACAGGGATATGGCTACACCTTC. Protein product: CSAPGQGYGYTF.

V is TRBV10-3 and J is TRBJ1-5; no clear D. Germline CDR1 reads ENHRY; CDR2 reads SYGVKD. The CDR3 runs to 16 residues. The ends were cut back, 3 bases at V and 2 bases at J, with 14 bases in the middle. CDR3 coding DNA: TGTGCCATCAGTGACTTTGCGGGGTACGGCAATCAGCCCCAGCATTTT. This sequence encodes CAISDFAGYGNQPQHF.

The V call is TRBV7-2, the J call TRBJ2-2, with a tentative D call TRBD1 (6 bases). V lost 0 bases, J lost 5 bases, and 10 bases lay in between. The germline gives CDR1 SGHTA, CDR2 FQGNSA. CDR3 length equals 15 residues. The CDR3 DNA reads TGTGCCAGCAGCTTAGCCTCTCAGGGGACCGGGGAGCTGTTTTTT. Translating gives CASSLASQGTGELFF. Supplemented by reference TRBV7-2 and TRBJ2-2, the full variable domain reads GAGVSQSPSNKVTEKGKDVELRCDPISGHTALYWYRQSLGQGLEFLIYFQGNSAPDKSGLPSDRFSAERTGGSVSTLTIQRTQQEDSAVYLCASSLASQGTGELFFGEGSRLTVL.

The chain combines TRBV5-3 with TRBJ2-2; D gene ambiguous. TRBV5-3 is an ORF for which the function is uncertain. Trimming removed 5 bases from V and 0 bases from J, with 11 bases in between. The CDR3 loop spans 15 amino acids. The DNA of the CDR3 is TGTGCCAGAAGTCAAGCCAACACGAACACCGGGGAGCTGTTTTTT. Residues: CARSQANTNTGELFF.

The chain is built from TRBV18 and TRBJ1-1; no reliable D call. Germline V gene data show CDR1 as KGHSH and CDR2 as LQKENI. There are 13 residues in the CDR3. V was clipped by 1 base and J by 1 base, with 4 bases between them. CDR3 sequence (DNA): TGTGCCAGCTCACCACTAGAGAACACTGAAGCTTTCTTT. Its protein product is CASSPLENTEAFF.

The V and J genes are TRBV5-5 and TRBJ1-2; no clear D gene. This CDR3 has 14 amino acids. CDR1 is SGHKS, CDR2 YYEKEE, per germline (reference sequence). Trimming took 4 bases from V and 2 from J, leaving 12 bases between them. In DNA form, the CDR3 reads TGTGCCAGCAGCACCTCACAAGGAAACTATGGCTACACCTTC. Translated, it gives CASSTSQGNYGYTF.

V usage is TRBV7-3 and J usage is TRBJ1-1; a weak D match, TRBD1 (6 bases). This CDR3 region has 13 residues. Trimming took off 5 bases at V and 0 bases at J, with 7 bases between the two ends. Germline V CDR1 and CDR2: SGHTA, FQGTGA. The CDR3 region is CASSRTVNTEAFF. The CDR3 DNA reads as TGTGCCAGCAGCCGGACAGTGAACACTGAAGCTTTCTTT.